This TCR beta chain was profiled in a study of PD-1 blockade in classical Hodgkin lymphoma. Findings and caveats of the study: Newly diagnosed patients reportedly had lower baseline TCR diversity than healthy donors.

Sequencing was performed with immunoSEQ multiplex PCR; in TCRdb, only in-frame clones are kept and a portion is missing. The sample contains approximately 26,000 clones, 91% of which appear only once. Regarding time point: newly diagnosed, previously untreated cHL patient sample. CD4+ T cells were purified from thawed PBMCs by negative selection. It was PBMCs in newly diagnosed, untreated classical Hodgkin lymphoma that served as comparison. Worth noting for this clone: Antigen specificity is unknown.

V was trimmed by 4 bases and J by 3 bases, leaving 11 bases between them. The CDR3 covers 15 residues. Germline CDR1 SGHRS, CDR2 YFSETQ. The sequencing sample was made of CD4+ T cells from blood. This chain connects TRBV5-1 to TRBJ2-6; D possibly corresponds to TRBD1 (5 bases). The origin of this receptor is a human donor with classical Hodgkin lymphoma. For the CDR3, the DNA is TGCGCCAGCAGCCCCTCGCAGGGTGGGGCCAACGTCCTGACTTTC. Protein sequence: CASSPSQGGANVLTF.